One and the same sample provided the 7 T cell receptor beta chains below, sequenced in a study of metastatic and nonmetastatic thyroid tumors. Each patient went into thyroid surgery without having received any treatment. TCRdb reprocessed the PCR reads using MiXCR. The sample has about 5,800 clones, roughly 19% seen once; the top ten hold approximately 6.4%. Source material: adjacent normal tissue. The receptors were gathered from a female donor with papillary thyroid cancer or a benign thyroid nodule (not recorded which). Some clones in this sample may be carry-over from other donors' samples.

This clone is labeled medium-sized. J is TRBJ2-7 and V is TRBV7-2; D may be TRBD1 (6 bases). Germline V gene sequence: CDR1 SGHTA, CDR2 FQGNSA. The CDR3 is made up of 14 amino acids. Between the trimmed V and J ends, which lost 4 bases and 0 bases, there was a span of 10 bases. DNA for the CDR3: TGTGCCAGCAGCTCTCGACAGGACTCCTACGAGCAGTACTTC. Translation gives CASSSRQDSYEQYF.

The V gene is TRBV9, the J gene TRBJ1-1; TRBD1 is a possible D gene (5 bases). CDR1 SGDLS and CDR2 YYNGEE come from the germline V gene. The CDR3 length is 15 residues. Between the trimmed V and J ends, which lost 3 bases and 2 bases, there was a span of 14 bases. In nucleotides, the CDR3 is TGTGCCAGCAGCGCCTCGATTAGGGACAACACTGAAGCTTTCTTT. This translates into CASSASIRDNTEAFF.

Relative to its sample, this clone is medium-sized. This chain joins TRBV12-3 or TRBV12-4 and TRBJ1-1; D may be TRBD1 (6 bases). This CDR3 is built from 15 residues. V dropped 2 bases and J dropped 7 bases, with 17 bases sitting between them. The CDR3 DNA sequence: TGTGCCAGCAGTTTATCCCCCTCCGTCAGGGGTGAAGCTTTCTTT. It yields the protein CASSLSPSVRGEAFF.

The chain employs TRBV28 and TRBJ2-7; D is unclear. CDR3 length: 9 amino acids. In germline, CDR1 is MDHEN, CDR2 SYDVKM. CDR3 loop: CASAKGIPV. The CDR3 nucleotides are TGTGCCAGCGCAAAGGGAATTCCCGTC.

This clone was observed a handful of times. This chain joins TRBV28 and TRBJ2-5; D unresolved. Germline CDR1 is MDHEN and CDR2 is SYDVKM. CDR3 length: 15 amino acids. The ends were cut back, 6 bases at V and 5 bases at J, with 19 bases in the middle. Written as DNA, the CDR3 is TGTGCCAGCAGCCCGCAGCGTGGGTGCCGGGAGACCCAGTACTTC. Protein product: CASSPQRGCRETQYF.

Of note for this clone: Since a much larger clone is just one base distant, this may be a read error. The V gene is TRBV5-6, the J gene TRBJ2-2; tentative D call: TRBD2 (5 bases). Germline CDR1 SGHDT, CDR2 YYEEEE. The CDR3 sequence is 13 residues long. CDR3 protein: CASSLDGTGELSF. CDR3 coding DNA: TGTGCCAGCAGCTTGGATGGCACCGGGGAGCTGTCTTTT.

The chain combines TRBV7-9 with TRBJ2-7; 7 bases fit TRBD1. V was pared by 5 bases and J by 0 bases, with 7 bases of the junction left unmatched. The CDR3 contains 15 residues. Germline V gene data show CDR1 as SEHNR and CDR2 as FQNEAQ (reference sequence). CDR3 in amino acids: CASSEQGNNSYEQYF. Written as DNA, the CDR3 is TGTGCCAGCAGCGAACAGGGGAACAACTCCTACGAGCAGTACTTC.